The rows below give T cell receptor beta chains drawn from one sample of a study of shared clonotypes between healthy human individuals. The protocol was immunoSEQ multiplex PCR, while the TCRdb copy is restricted to in-frame clones and leaves out a portion. The sample lists more than 2 million clones, roughly 96% occurring once. Source material: naive CD4+ T cells sorted from blood. These receptors were collected from a man aged 18 to 30 in good health. Both conserved end residues are part of each CDR3. A D gene is named only where the DNA matches it firmly. Clone size appears in some rows only: once, few, many, or a class for an expanded clone.

clone size: .; D gene: TRBD1; V gene: TRBV6-5; J gene: TRBJ2-5; CDR3 DNA: TGTGCCAGCAGTTACTGGTCCAGGGGGTACCAAGAGACCCAGTACTTC; CDR3 protein: CASSYWSRGYQETQYF
clone size: .; D gene: TRBD2; V gene: TRBV10-3; J gene: TRBJ2-3; CDR3 DNA: TGTGCCATCAGTGAGTCAACTAGCGGGAGCACAGATACGCAGTATTTT; CDR3 protein: CAISESTSGSTDTQYF
clone size: .; D gene: TRBD2; V gene: TRBV6-1; J gene: TRBJ2-1; CDR3 DNA: TGTGCCAGCAGTGGACTAGCGGGAGGAGAGCAGTTCTTC; CDR3 protein: CASSGLAGGEQFF
clone size: .; D gene: .; V gene: TRBV5-1; J gene: TRBJ2-3; CDR3 DNA: TGCGCCAGCAGCCCGGGGACACATACAGATACGCAGTATTTT; CDR3 protein: CASSPGTHTDTQYF
clone size: .; D gene: .; V gene: TRBV29-1; J gene: TRBJ2-1; CDR3 DNA: TGCAGCGTAAACCGGGACGCGAATGAGCAGTTCTTC; CDR3 protein: CSVNRDANEQFF
clone size: .; D gene: .; V gene: TRBV18; J gene: TRBJ1-5; CDR3 DNA: TGTGCCAGCTCACCACCGGGGTCCAGCAATCAGCCCCAGCATTTT; CDR3 protein: CASSPPGSSNQPQHF
clone size: .; D gene: TRBD2; V gene: TRBV11-3; J gene: TRBJ2-2; CDR3 DNA: TGTGCCAGCAGCCCGGGACTAGCGGGGGACACCGGGGAGCTGTTTTTT; CDR3 protein: CASSPGLAGDTGELFF
clone size: .; D gene: .; V gene: TRBV10-2; J gene: TRBJ2-1; CDR3 DNA: TGCGCCAGCAGTGAGGGCGGGGCCTCCTACAATGAGCAGTTCTTC; CDR3 protein: CASSEGGASYNEQFF
clone size: few; D gene: .; V gene: TRBV5-1; J gene: TRBJ1-6; CDR3 DNA: TGCGCCAGCAGCTTGACAGGGAATTCACCCCTCCACTTT; CDR3 protein: CASSLTGNSPLHF
clone size: .; D gene: TRBD2; V gene: TRBV30; J gene: TRBJ2-1; CDR3 DNA: TGTGCCTGGAGTGTAGTAGGACTAGCGGGAGGTAGGTCCTACAATGAGCAGTTCTTC; CDR3 protein: CAWSVVGLAGGRSYNEQFF
clone size: .; D gene: .; V gene: TRBV10-1; J gene: TRBJ2-7; CDR3 DNA: TGCGCCAGCAGTGAAAACACTCCCCCCTACGAGCAGTACTTC; CDR3 protein: CASSENTPPYEQYF
clone size: once; D gene: TRBD2; V gene: TRBV18; J gene: TRBJ2-3; CDR3 DNA: TGTGCCAGCTCACCGTCTAGCGGTAGCACAGATACGCAGTATTTT; CDR3 protein: CASSPSSGSTDTQYF
clone size: .; D gene: .; V gene: TRBV6-1; J gene: TRBJ1-2; CDR3 DNA: TGTGCCAGCAGTGAATCGGATGGGGGTTGGTATGGCTACACCTTC; CDR3 protein: CASSESDGGWYGYTF
clone size: .; D gene: .; V gene: TRBV15; J gene: TRBJ2-4; CDR3 DNA: TGTGCCACCGGTCCGGCCGGCGCGAACATTCAGTACTTC; CDR3 protein: CATGPAGANIQYF
clone size: few; D gene: .; V gene: TRBV28; J gene: TRBJ2-7; CDR3 DNA: TGTGCCAGCAGTTTATTTGGTCGGGCACTCTCTTCTATCGAGCAGTACTTC; CDR3 protein: CASSLFGRALSSIEQYF
clone size: .; D gene: TRBD2; V gene: TRBV9; J gene: TRBJ2-7; CDR3 DNA: TGTGCCGGGATAGCGGGAGCATACATACGTAAACTCTACGAGCAGTACTTC; CDR3 protein: CAGIAGAYIRKLYEQYF
clone size: .; D gene: .; V gene: TRBV28; J gene: TRBJ2-2; CDR3 DNA: TGTGCCAGCGGAGCGGGTGATAACACCGGGGAGCTGTTTTTT; CDR3 protein: CASGAGDNTGELFF